These 4 T cell receptor beta chains were sequenced from one sample in a study of blood T cell repertoires in COVID-19. Method: immunoSEQ multiplex PCR; TCRdb's copy keeps in-frame clones and lacks some. The sample yields about 260,000 clones, under 90% seen once. Specimen: peripheral blood. All receptors derive from a man aged 55 to 70 with acute or convalescent COVID-19.

The chain couples TRBV5-4 to TRBJ2-1; D may be TRBD1 (6 bases). The V gene's germline CDR1 is SGHNT and CDR2 YYREEE (reference sequence). CDR3 length equals 15 residues. Trimming shortened V by 0 bases and J by 6 bases, and 13 bases separated the two germline ends. The CDR3 loop reads CASSLATGRVNEQFF. DNA for the CDR3: TGTGCCAGCAGCTTGGCCACAGGGAGAGTCAATGAGCAGTTCTTC.

The V and J genes are TRBV20-1 and TRBJ2-7; perhaps TRBD2 as D (5 bases). Trimming cost V 3 bases and J 0 bases, with 9 bases left between them. Germline lookup yields CDR1 DFQATT and CDR2 SNEGSKA (reference sequence). This CDR3 has 13 residues. The CDR3 loop reads CSASKDFSYEQYF. Here the CDR3 DNA reads TGCAGTGCTAGTAAGGACTTCTCCTACGAGCAGTACTTC.

The chain employs TRBV7-9 and TRBJ2-7, with 7 bases lining up with TRBD1. The J segment lost 7 bases and the V segment lost 5 bases, leaving 14 bases of the junction unmatched. Germline CDR1 is SEHNR and CDR2 is FQNEAQ (reference sequence). CDR3 length: 15 amino acids. CDR3 sequence (DNA): TGTGCCAGCAGCATACATCGGACAGGTTCTAGAGAGCAGTACTTC. It specifies CASSIHRTGSREQYF.

This chain links TRBV10-3 with TRBJ2-7; D remains ambiguous. This CDR3 spans 11 amino acids. The ends were cut back, 8 bases at V and 2 bases at J, with 7 bases in the middle. Germline V gene data show CDR1 as ENHRY and CDR2 as SYGVKD. The CDR3 here is CAIGQTYEQYF. CDR3 coding DNA: TGTGCCATCGGGCAGACCTACGAGCAGTACTTC.